This T cell receptor (beta chain) was captured in a study of blood T cell repertoires in COVID-19. Study-wide background: Samples representing acute and convalescent COVID-19 were sourced from the United States, Italy and Spain.

Original data processing: Reference gene primer amplification gave nucleated cell count estimates. The data were produced by immunoSEQ multiplex PCR, yet TCRdb's version contains in-frame clones alone and is incomplete. The DNA gave D and trimming, while V, J and clone size come from that table. In the table there are 100,000 to 150,000 clones, roughly 88% of which are singletons. V shed 0 bases, J shed 6 bases, and the junction held 2 bases outside the gene matches. Germline CDR1 reads SGDLS; CDR2 reads YYNGEE. The CDR3 covers 14 residues. The specimen sequenced was peripheral blood. The source is a woman of 80 years or more with acute or convalescent COVID-19. The chain employs TRBV9 and TRBJ1-1; 10 nucleotides align to TRBD1. CDR3 nucleotides: TGTGCCAGCAGCGTAGCGGGACAGGGGCCTGAAGCTTTCTTT. The encoded protein is CASSVAGQGPEAFF.